This T cell receptor (beta chain) derives from a study of PD-1 blockade in classical Hodgkin lymphoma. Germline CDR1 SGHRS, CDR2 YFSETQ. The CDR3 loop spans 16 amino acids. With 0 bases removed from V and 6 bases from J, the gap between germline ends came to 16 bases. Profiling relied on immunoSEQ multiplex PCR, and the TCRdb table lists in-frame clones only, not all of them. The table shows approximately 50,000 clones, with 88% occurring only once. Autologous stem cell transplantation was followed by relapse in every patient, and brentuximab vedotin exposure varied. As for this clone: Its antigen remains unknown.

Findings of the study overall: Newly diagnosed patients were said to have less baseline TCR diversity than healthy donors did. Repertoire differences have undefined causes, possibly disease activity or prior therapy.

This TCR came from a human donor with classical Hodgkin lymphoma. J is TRBJ2-1 and V is TRBV5-1; tentative D call: TRBD2 (5 bases). This material consisted of peripheral blood mononuclear cells (PBMCs), taken before the second cycle of nivolumab. CDR3 coding DNA: TGCGCCAGCAGCTTGGTCGGAGGATCTCCCTCCAATGAGCAGTTCTTC. Translated, it gives CASSLVGGSPSNEQFF.